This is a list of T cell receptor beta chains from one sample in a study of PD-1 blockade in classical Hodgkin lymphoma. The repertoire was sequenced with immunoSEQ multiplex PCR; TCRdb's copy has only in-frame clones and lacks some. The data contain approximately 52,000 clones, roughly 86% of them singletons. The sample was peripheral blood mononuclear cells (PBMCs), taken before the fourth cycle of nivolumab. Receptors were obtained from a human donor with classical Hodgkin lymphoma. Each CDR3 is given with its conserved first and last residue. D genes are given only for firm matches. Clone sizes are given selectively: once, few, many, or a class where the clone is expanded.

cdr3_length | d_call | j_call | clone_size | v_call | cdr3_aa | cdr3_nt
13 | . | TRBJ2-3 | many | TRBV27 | CASGLLGTDTQYF | TGTGCCAGCGGGTTGCTAGGAACAGATACGCAGTATTTT
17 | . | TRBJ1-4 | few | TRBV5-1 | CASSPLGGRTTNEKLFF | TGCGCCAGCAGCCCCCTCGGAGGCAGGACAACTAATGAAAAACTGTTTTTT
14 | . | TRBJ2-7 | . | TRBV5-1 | CASGKMTGVYEQYF | TGCGCCAGCGGCAAGATGACGGGAGTCTACGAGCAGTACTTC
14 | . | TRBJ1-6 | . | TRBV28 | CASSKPGHNSPLHF | TGTGCCAGCAGTAAACCGGGCCATAATTCACCCCTCCACTTT
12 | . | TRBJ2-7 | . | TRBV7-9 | CASSLDGTSGYF | TGTGCCAGCAGCTTAGATGGGACCTCGGGGTACTTC
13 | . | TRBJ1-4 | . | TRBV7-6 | CASSLVEREKLFF | TGTGCCAGCAGCTTAGTGGAACGTGAAAAACTGTTTTTT
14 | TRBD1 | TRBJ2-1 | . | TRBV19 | CASRAGTANNEQFF | TGTGCCAGTAGAGCCGGGACAGCAAACAATGAGCAGTTCTTC
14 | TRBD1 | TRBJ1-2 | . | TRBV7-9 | CASSLVQGARGYTF | TGTGCCAGCAGCCTCGTACAGGGGGCACGCGGCTACACCTTC
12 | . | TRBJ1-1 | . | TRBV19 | CASSQTGTRIMF | TGTGCCAGTAGTCAAACCGGGACAAGGATTATGTTT
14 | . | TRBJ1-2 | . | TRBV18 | CASSLPDVVTGYTF | TGTGCCAGCTCACTCCCGGACGTCGTAACAGGCTACACCTTC
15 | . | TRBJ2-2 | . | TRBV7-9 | CASSLPGSVTGELFF | TGTGCCAGCAGCTTACCCGGGTCCGTCACCGGGGAGCTGTTTTTT
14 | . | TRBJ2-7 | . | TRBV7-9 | CASSEPGPSYEQYF | TGTGCCAGCAGCGAACCAGGGCCTTCCTACGAGCAGTACTTC
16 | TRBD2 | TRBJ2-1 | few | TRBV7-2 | CASSSPSGGSYNEQFF | TGTGCCAGCAGCTCCCCGTCGGGGGGGTCCTACAATGAGCAGTTCTTC
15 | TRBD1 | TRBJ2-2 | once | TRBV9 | CASSPDRMRTGELFF | TGTGCCAGCAGCCCGGACAGGATGCGTACCGGGGAGCTGTTTTTT
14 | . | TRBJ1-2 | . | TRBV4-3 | CASSQVGANYGYTF | TGCGCCAGCAGCCAAGTGGGAGCTAACTATGGCTACACCTTC
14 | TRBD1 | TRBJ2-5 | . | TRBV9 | CASSYDRGRETQYF | TGTGCCAGCAGCTATGACAGGGGGCGAGAGACCCAGTACTTC
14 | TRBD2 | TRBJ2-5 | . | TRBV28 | CASRRLAGGETQYF | TGTGCCAGCAGGAGACTAGCGGGAGGGGAGACCCAGTACTTC
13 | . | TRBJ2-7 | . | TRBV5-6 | CASSAGTGREQYF | TGTGCCAGCAGCGCAGGGACTGGTAGGGAGCAGTACTTC
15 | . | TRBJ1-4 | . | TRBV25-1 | CASSEKYSYEEKLFF | TGTGCCAGCAGTGAAAAGTACAGTTATGAGGAAAAACTGTTTTTT
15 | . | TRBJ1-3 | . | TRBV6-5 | CASSPQRRSGNTIYF | TGTGCCAGCAGCCCACAGCGTCGCTCTGGAAACACCATATATTTT